This paragraph reports one T cell receptor beta chain. The data belong to a study of blood T cells in healthy people across ages. Trimming shortened V by 6 bases and J by 0 bases, and 16 bases separated the two germline ends. Germline values: CDR1 DFQATT, CDR2 SNEGSKA (reference sequence). The CDR3 extends over 15 amino acids. A second PCR, run for roughly 7 to 11 cycles, used a sample-barcoded 5' primer plus a J-beta primer mix. Each CDR3 protein gets one entry after TCRdb re-called the 5' RACE reads with MiXCR. The profile shows around 620,000 distinct CDR3 sequences, 25% to 30% of them singletons. This TCR derives from a woman aged 70 to 79 in good health. The sample comprised blood. The chain carries TRBV20-1 and TRBJ2-3, with unresolved D. This CDR3 reads CSAEEQRLSTDTQYF. DNA of the CDR3: TGCAGTGCAGAAGAACAGCGCCTCAGCACAGATACGCAGTATTTT.